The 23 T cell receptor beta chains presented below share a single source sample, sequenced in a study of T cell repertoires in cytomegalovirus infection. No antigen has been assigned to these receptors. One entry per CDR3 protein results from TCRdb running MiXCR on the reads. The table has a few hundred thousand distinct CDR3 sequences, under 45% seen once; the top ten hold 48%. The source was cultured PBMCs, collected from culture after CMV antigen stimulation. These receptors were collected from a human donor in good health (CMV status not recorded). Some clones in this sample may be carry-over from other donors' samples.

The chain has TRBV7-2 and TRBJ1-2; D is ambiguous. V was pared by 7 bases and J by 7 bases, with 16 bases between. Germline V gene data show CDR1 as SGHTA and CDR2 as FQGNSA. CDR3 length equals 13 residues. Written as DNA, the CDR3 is TGTGCCAGCACCATCGGCGGGAGGTTTGGCTACACCTTC. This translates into CASTIGGRFGYTF.

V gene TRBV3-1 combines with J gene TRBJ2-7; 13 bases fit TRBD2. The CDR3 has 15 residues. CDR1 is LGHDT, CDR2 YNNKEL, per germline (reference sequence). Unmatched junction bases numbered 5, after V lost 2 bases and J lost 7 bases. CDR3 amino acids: CASSQRTSGRWEQYF. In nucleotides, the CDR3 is TGTGCCAGCAGCCAACGGACTAGCGGGAGATGGGAGCAGTACTTC.

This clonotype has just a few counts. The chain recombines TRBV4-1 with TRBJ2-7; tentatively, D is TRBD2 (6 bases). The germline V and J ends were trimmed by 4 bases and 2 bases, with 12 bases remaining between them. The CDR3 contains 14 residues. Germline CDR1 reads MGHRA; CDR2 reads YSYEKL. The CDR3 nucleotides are TGCGCCAGCAGCCCGGGGACTGCCCCCTACGAGCAGTACTTC. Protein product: CASSPGTAPYEQYF.

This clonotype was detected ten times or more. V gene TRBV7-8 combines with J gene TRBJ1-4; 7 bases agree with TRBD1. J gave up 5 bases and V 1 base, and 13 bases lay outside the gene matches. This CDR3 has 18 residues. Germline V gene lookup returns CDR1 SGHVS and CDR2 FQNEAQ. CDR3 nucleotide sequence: TGTGCCAGCAGCTTAGATACGTACAGGGGAAGGCCGAATGAAAAACTGTTTTTT. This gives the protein CASSLDTYRGRPNEKLFF.

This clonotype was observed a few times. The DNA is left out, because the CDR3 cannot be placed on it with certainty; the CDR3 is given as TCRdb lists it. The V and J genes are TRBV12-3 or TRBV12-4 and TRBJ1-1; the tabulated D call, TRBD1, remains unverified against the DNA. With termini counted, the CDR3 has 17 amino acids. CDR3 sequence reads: CASILGLGTGLNTEAFF.

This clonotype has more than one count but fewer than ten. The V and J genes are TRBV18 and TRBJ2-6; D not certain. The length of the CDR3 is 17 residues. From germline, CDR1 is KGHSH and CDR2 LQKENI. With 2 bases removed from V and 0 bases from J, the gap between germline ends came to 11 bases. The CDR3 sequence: CASSPGISASGANVLTF. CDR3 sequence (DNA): TGTGCCAGCTCACCAGGTATCTCCGCCTCTGGGGCCAACGTCCTGACTTTC.

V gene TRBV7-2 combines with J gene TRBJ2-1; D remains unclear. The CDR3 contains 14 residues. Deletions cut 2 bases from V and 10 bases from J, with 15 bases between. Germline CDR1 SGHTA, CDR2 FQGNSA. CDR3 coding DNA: TGTGCCAGCAGCTTAAACTACCACGGTTTGGAGCAGTTCTTC. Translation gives CASSLNYHGLEQFF.

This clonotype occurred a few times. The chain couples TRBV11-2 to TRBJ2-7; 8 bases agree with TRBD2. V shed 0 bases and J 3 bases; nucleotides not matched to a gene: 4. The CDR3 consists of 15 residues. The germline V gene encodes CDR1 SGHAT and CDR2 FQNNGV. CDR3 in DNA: TGTGCCAGCAGCTTAGATCGGGAGGGAGTCTACGAGCAGTACTTC. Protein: CASSLDREGVYEQYF.

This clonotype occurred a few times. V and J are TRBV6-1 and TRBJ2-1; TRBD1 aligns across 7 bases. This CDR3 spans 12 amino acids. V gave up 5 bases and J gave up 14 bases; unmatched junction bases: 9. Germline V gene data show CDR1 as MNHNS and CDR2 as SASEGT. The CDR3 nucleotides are TGTGCCAGCAGTTCCGACAGGGCTAACGAGTTCTTC. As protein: CASSSDRANEFF.

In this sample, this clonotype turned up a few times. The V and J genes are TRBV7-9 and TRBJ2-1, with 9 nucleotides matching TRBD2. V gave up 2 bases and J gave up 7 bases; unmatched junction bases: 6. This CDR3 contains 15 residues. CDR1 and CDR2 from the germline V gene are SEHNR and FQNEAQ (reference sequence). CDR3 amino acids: CASSLKAGGQNEQFF. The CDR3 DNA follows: TGTGCCAGCAGCTTAAAGGCGGGGGGGCAGAATGAGCAGTTCTTC.

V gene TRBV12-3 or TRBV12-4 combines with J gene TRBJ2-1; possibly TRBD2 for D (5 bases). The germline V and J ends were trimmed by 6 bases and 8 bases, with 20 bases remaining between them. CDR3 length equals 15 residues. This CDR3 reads CASSPSDLWSHEQFF. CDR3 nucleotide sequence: TGTGCCAGCAGCCCCTCGGACTTGTGGTCTCATGAGCAGTTCTTC.

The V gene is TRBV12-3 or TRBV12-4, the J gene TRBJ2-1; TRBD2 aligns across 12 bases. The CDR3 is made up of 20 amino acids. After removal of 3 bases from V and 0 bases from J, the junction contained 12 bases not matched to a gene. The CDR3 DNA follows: TGTGCCAGCAGTTTCCGACTAGCGGGAGCGGGGAGCAGCTCCTACAATGAGCAGTTCTTC. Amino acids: CASSFRLAGAGSSSYNEQFF.

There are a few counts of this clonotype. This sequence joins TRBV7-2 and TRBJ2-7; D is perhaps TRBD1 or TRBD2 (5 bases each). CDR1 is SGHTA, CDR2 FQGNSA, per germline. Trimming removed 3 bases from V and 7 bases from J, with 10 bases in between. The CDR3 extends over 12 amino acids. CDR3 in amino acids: CASSLGEGEQYF. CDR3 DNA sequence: TGTGCCAGCAGCTTGGGTGAGGGGGAGCAGTACTTC.

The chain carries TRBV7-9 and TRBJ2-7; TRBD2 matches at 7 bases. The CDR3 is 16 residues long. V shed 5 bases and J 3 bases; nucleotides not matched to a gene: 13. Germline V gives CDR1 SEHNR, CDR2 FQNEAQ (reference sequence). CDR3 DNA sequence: TGTGCCAGCAGCCCGGTTTTGGCGGGAGCAGGCTACGAGCAGTACTTC. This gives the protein CASSPVLAGAGYEQYF.

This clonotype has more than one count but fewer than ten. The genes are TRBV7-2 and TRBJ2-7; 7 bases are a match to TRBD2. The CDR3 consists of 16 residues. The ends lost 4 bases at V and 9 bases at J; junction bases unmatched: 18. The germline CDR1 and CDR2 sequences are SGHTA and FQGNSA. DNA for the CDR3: TGTGCCAGCAGCTCGGAGTGGACTAGTCAAGCCTGGGGGCAGTACTTC. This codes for CASSSEWTSQAWGQYF.

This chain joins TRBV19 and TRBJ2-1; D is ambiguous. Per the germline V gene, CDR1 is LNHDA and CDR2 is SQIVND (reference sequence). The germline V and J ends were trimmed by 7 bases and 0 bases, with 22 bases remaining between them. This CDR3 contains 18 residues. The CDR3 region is CASKGPLATARSYNEQFF. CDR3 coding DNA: TGTGCCAGTAAAGGGCCGCTCGCTACGGCCCGCTCCTACAATGAGCAGTTCTTC.

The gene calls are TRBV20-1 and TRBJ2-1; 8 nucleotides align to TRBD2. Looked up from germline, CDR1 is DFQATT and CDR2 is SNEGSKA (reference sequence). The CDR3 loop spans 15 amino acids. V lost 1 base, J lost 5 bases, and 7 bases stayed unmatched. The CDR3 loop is CSARGALADNNEQFF. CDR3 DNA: TGCAGTGCTAGAGGTGCACTAGCGGATAACAATGAGCAGTTCTTC.

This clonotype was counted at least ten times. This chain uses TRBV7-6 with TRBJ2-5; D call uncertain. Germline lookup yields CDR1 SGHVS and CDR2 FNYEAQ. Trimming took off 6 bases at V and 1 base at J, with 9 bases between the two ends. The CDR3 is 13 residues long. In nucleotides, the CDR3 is TGTGCCAGCAGTGTAACTCGCCAAGAGACCCAGTACTTC. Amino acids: CASSVTRQETQYF.

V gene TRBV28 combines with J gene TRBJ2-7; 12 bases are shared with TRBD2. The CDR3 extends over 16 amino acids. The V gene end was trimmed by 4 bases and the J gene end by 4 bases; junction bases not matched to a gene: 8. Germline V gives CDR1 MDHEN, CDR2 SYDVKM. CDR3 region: CASSSSGGAVRYEQYF. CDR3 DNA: TGTGCCAGCAGTTCTAGCGGGGGGGCAGTGAGGTACGAGCAGTACTTC.

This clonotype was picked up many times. The CDR3 loop reads CASSFRDTQYF. The CDR3, as DNA: TGTGCCAGCAGCTTTCGGGATACGCAGTATTTT. The chain carries TRBV7-2 and TRBJ2-3; unclear D gene. The germline gives CDR1 SGHTA, CDR2 FQGNSA. V was shortened by 3 bases and J by 6 bases, with 4 bases between the two germline ends. The CDR3 contains 11 residues.

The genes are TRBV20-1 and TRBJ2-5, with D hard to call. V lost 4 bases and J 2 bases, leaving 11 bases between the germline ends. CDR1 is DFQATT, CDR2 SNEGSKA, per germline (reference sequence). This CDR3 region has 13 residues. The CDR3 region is CSATRTVQETQYF. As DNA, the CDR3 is TGCAGTGCTACCAGGACGGTACAAGAGACCCAGTACTTC.

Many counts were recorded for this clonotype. The CDR3 DNA reads TGTGCCAGCAGCTTAGCGGCGAACACTGAAGCTTTCTTT. Its protein product is CASSLAANTEAFF. The V and J genes are TRBV7-6 and TRBJ1-1; D is uncertain. Trimming stripped 0 bases from V and 1 base from J, with 3 bases between. Germline V gene lookup returns CDR1 SGHVS and CDR2 FNYEAQ. The CDR3 has 13 amino acids. Full variable domain (missing parts from reference TRBV7-6 and TRBJ1-1): GAGVSQSPRYKVTKRGQDVALRCDPISGHVSLYWYRQALGQGPEFLTYFNYEAQQDKSGLPNDRFSAERPEGSISTLTIQRTEQRDSAMYRCASSLAANTEAFFGQGTRLTVV.

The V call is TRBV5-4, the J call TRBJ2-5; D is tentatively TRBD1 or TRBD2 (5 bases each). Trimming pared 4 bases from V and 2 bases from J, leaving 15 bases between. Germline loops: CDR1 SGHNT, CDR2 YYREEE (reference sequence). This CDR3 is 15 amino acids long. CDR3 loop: CASSPGPQTQETQYF. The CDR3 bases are TGTGCCAGCAGCCCGGGGCCTCAAACTCAAGAGACCCAGTACTTC.